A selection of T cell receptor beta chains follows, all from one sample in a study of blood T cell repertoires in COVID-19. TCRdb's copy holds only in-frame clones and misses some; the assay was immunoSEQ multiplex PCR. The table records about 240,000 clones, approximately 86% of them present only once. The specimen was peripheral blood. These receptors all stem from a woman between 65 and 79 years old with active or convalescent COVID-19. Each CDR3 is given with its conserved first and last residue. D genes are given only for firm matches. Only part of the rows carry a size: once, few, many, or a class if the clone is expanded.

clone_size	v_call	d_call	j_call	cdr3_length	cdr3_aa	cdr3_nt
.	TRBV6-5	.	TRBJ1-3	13	CASKVQAGNTIYF	TGTGCCAGCAAGGTGCAGGCCGGAAACACCATATATTTT
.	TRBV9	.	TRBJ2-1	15	CASSVAPEGDPEQFF	TGTGCCAGCAGCGTAGCTCCCGAGGGGGATCCCGAGCAGTTCTTC
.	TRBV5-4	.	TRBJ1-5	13	CASSLGAEQPQHF	TGTGCCAGCAGCTTGGGGGCAGAACAGCCCCAGCATTTT
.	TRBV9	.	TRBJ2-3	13	CASSNLVPNTQYF	TGTGCCAGCAGCAATTTAGTACCGAATACGCAGTATTTT
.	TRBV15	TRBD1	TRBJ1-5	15	CATSRVGGPPQPQHF	TGTGCCACCAGCAGAGTAGGGGGCCCTCCTCAGCCCCAGCATTTT
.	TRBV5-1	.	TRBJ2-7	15	CASSRLSITSGEQYF	TGCGCCAGCAGTAGACTTTCAATTACTTCGGGGGAGCAGTACTTC
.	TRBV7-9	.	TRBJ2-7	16	CASSSIRDIFPGEQYF	TGTGCCAGCAGCTCCATCCGGGACATTTTTCCTGGCGAGCAGTACTTC
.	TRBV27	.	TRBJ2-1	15	CASSSITGSHNEQFF	TGTGCCAGCAGTTCAATAACAGGGTCCCACAATGAGCAGTTCTTC
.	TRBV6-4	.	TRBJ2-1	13	CASSVERMNEQFF	TGTGCCAGCAGTGTCGAGAGGATGAATGAGCAGTTCTTC
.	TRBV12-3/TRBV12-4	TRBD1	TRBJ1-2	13	CASSLGSPGQEAF	TGTGCCAGCAGTTTAGGGAGCCCGGGACAGGAAGCCTTC
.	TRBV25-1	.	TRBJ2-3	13	CASRWGGGTLSHF	.
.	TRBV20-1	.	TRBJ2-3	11	CSARQADTQYF	TGCAGTGCTAGACAGGCAGATACGCAGTATTTT
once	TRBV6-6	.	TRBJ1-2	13	CASTLRPFDGYTF	TGTGCCAGCACGCTCAGGCCCTTCGATGGCTACACCTTC
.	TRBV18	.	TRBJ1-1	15	CASSPWDTRGTEAFF	TGTGCCAGCTCACCATGGGACACCCGGGGAACTGAAGCTTTCTTT
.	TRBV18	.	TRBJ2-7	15	CASSRGGQEGYEQYF	TGTGCCAGCTCACGCGGGGGACAGGAGGGCTACGAGCAGTACTTC
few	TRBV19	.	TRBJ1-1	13	CASSIEAATEAFF	TGTGCCAGTAGTATAGAGGCCGCAACTGAAGCTTTCTTT
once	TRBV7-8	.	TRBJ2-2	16	CASSRDTQANTGELFF	TGTGCCAGCAGCAGGGACACCCAAGCGAACACCGGGGAGCTGTTTTTT
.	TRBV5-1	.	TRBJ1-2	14	CASSLVAQGDGYTF	TGCGCCAGCAGCTTAGTAGCCCAAGGAGATGGCTACACCTTC
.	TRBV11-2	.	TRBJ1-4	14	CASSLSTVDEKLFF	TGTGCCAGCAGCCTGTCGACAGTGGACGAAAAACTGTTTTTT
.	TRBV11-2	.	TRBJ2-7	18	CASSYSIFPGPGKDEQYF	TGTGCCAGCAGTTATAGTATATTTCCGGGCCCAGGGAAGGACGAGCAGTACTTC